This TCR beta chain was identified in a study of blood T cell repertoires in COVID-19. Study-level information: Both acute and convalescent COVID-19 samples were obtained from the United States, Italy and Spain. T cells, B-cell-depleted T cells, or PBMCs supplied cDNA or gDNA.

Source study methods: By means of reference gene primer amplification, nucleated cell counts were estimated. Method: immunoSEQ multiplex PCR; TCRdb's copy keeps in-frame clones and lacks some. V and J calls and clone size follow that table, whereas D and trimming were derived from the DNA. The repertoire includes roughly 300,000 clones, around 90% of them detected once, and 5% to 7.5% sits in the top ten. Germline V gene data show CDR1 as SEHNR and CDR2 as FQNEAQ (reference sequence). V shed 1 base and J 4 bases; nucleotides not matched to a gene: 8. The CDR3 covers 17 residues. This TCR was sampled from a man between 18 and 35 years old who had recovered from COVID-19. The chain joins TRBV7-9 to TRBJ2-2; the match to TRBD2 covers 8 bases. Sequencing was done on a sample of peripheral blood. The CDR3 DNA sequence: TGTGCCAGCAGCTTAGGGACGGGACTAGTAGGCACCGGGGAGCTGTTTTTT. This gives the protein CASSLGTGLVGTGELFF.